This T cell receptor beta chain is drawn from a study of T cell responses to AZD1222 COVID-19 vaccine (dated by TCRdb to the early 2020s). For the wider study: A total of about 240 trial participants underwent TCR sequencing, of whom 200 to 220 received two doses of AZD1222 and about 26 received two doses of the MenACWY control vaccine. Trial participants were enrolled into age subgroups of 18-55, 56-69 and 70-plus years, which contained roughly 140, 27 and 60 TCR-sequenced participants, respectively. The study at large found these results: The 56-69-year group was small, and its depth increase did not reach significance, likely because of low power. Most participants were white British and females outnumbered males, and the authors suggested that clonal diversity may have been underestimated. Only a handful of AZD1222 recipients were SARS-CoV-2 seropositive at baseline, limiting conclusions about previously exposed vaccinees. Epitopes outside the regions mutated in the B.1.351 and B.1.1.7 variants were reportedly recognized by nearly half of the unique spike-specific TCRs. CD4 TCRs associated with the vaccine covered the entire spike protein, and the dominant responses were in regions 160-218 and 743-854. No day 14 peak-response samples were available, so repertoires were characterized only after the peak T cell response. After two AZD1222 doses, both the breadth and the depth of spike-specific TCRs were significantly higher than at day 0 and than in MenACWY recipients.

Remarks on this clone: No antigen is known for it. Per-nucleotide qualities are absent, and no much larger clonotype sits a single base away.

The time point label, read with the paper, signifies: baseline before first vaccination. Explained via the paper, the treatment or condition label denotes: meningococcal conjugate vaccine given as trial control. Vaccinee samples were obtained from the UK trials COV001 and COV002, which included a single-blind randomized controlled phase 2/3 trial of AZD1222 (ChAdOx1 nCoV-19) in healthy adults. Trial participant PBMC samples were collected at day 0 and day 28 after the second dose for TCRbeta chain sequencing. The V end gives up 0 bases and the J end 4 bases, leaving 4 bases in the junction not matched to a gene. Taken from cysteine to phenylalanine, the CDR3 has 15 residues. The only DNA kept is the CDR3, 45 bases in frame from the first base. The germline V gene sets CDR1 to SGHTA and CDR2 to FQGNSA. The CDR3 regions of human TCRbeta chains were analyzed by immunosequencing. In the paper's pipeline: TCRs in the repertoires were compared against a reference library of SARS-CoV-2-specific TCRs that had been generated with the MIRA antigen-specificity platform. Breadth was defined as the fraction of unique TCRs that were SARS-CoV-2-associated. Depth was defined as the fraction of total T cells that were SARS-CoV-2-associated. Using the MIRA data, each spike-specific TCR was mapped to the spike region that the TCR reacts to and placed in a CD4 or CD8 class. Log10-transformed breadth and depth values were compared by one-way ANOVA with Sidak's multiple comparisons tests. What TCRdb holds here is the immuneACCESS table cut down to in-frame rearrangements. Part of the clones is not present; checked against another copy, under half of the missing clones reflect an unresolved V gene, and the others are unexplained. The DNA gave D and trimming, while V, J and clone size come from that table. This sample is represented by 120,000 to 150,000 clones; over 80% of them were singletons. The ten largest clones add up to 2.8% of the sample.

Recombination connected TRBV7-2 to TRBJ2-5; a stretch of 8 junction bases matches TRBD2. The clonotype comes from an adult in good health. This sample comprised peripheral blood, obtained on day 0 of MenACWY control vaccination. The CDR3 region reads CASSLANSGAETQYF. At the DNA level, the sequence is TGTGCCAGCAGCTTAGCGAATAGCGGGGCAGAGACCCAGTACTTC.